This record looks at one TCR beta chain sequence and its context. Clones were sequenced by immunoSEQ multiplex PCR, and TCRdb holds only the in-frame ones, with some missing. The data contain approximately 41,000 clones, about nine tenths of them seen just once; the ten biggest clones take up 0.67%. The data originate from a study of T cell changes during pregnancy in multiple sclerosis. The CDR3 is 14 residues long. The germline V gene has CDR1 MNHEY and CDR2 SMNVEV (reference sequence). V was clipped by 10 bases and J by 9 bases; unmatched bases: 15. This TCR was sampled from a female donor with multiple sclerosis, enrolled in a pregnancy study. The sequenced sample was CD4+ T cells from peripheral blood mononuclear cells, obtained in the first trimester of pregnancy. This chain joins TRBV27 and TRBJ2-1; 7 bases line up with TRBD2. The CDR3: CATLKRDLQSEQFF. CDR3 nucleotide sequence: TGTGCCACCCTCAAGCGGGACCTCCAGAGTGAGCAGTTCTTC.